These 2 T cell receptor beta chains came from one sample sequenced in a study of T-cell memory formation after mild COVID-19. TCRdb re-derived calls from the 5' RACE reads in MiXCR, one entry per CDR3 protein. This sample has approximately 250,000 distinct CDR3 sequences, with 15% found just once. The sequencing input was PBMCs or a T cell subset sorted from them (not recorded which). The receptors stem from an adult woman who had mild COVID-19 (a few samples of this study predate the infection). Cell type and time point are not known.

V usage is TRBV11-2 and J usage is TRBJ2-3; 8 nucleotides align to TRBD2. V dropped 0 bases and J dropped 4; count of bases not matched to a gene: 6. The CDR3 runs 16 residues. CDR1 and CDR2 (germline): SGHAT, FQNNGV. The CDR3: CASSLEAGVPSDTQYF. In DNA, the CDR3 is TGTGCCAGCAGCTTAGAAGCGGGAGTTCCCTCAGATACGCAGTATTTT.

This rearrangement joins TRBV29-1 to TRBJ2-5; unclear D gene. Germline assignment: CDR1 SQVTM and CDR2 ANQGSEA. The CDR3 totals 16 residues. Trimming removed 5 bases at V and 5 bases at J, with 24 bases between. The CDR3 nucleotides read TGCAGCGTTTCGACTGTCCTTTCACACAGAGGCGAGACCCAGTACTTC. Translating gives CSVSTVLSHRGETQYF.